This T cell receptor beta chain derives from a study of post-analysis software for immune sequencing data. Whole-study results and caveats: The normalized Chao1 diversity of multiple sclerosis patients was significantly lower than that of controls. Analysis by F measure revealed that same-batch samples clustered strongly together. TRBV5-6, TRBV5-1 and TRBV20-1 belonged to a set of roughly 5 TRBV segments that were more frequent in patients than controls.

Unique molecular identifiers were built into the TCR beta cDNA libraries. TCRdb redid the calling of the PCR reads with MiXCR, one entry per CDR3 protein. The profile covers more than 450,000 distinct CDR3 sequences, with less than 40% appearing a single time and approximately 5.4% taken by the ten largest. This clonotype was counted between two and nine times. The target antigen is unknown. CDR3 size: 16 residues. The V gene end was trimmed by 0 bases and the J gene end by 3 bases; junction bases not matched to a gene: 4. CDR1 MGHRA and CDR2 YSYEKL come from the germline V gene. The chain combines TRBV4-1 with TRBJ2-1; 8 nucleotides align to TRBD1. This sequence was found in a girl between 2 and 17 years old with multiple sclerosis. Material for sequencing was blood. CDR3 nucleotides: TGCGCCAGCAGCCAAGATCAGGGGGCGTTCTACAATGAGCAGTTCTTC. Translation: CASSQDQGAFYNEQFF.